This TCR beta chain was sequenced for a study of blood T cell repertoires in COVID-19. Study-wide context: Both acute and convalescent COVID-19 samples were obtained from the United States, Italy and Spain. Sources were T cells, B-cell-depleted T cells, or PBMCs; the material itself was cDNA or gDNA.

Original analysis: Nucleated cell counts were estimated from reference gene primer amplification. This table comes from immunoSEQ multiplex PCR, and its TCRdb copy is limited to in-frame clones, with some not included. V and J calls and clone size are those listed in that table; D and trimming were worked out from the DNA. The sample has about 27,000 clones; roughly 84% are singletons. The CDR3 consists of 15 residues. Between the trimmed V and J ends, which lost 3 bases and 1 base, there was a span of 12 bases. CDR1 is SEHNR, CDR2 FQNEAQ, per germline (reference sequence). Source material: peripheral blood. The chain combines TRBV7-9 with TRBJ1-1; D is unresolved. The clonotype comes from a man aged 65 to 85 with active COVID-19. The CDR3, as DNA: TGTGCCAGCAGCTTCGGAGGCGCAGGGAACACTGAAGCTTTCTTT. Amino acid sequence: CASSFGGAGNTEAFF. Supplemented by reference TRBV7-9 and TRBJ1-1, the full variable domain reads DTGVSQNPRHKITKRGQNVTFRCDPISEHNRLYWYRQTLGQGPEFLTYFQNEAQLEKSRLLSDRFSAERPKGSFSTLEIQRTEQGDSAMYLCASSFGGAGNTEAFFGQGTRLTVV.